The sequence of this T cell receptor (beta chain) was determined in a study of blood T cell repertoires in COVID-19. The overall study: T cells, B-cell-depleted T cells, or PBMCs supplied cDNA or gDNA.

Generated by immunoSEQ multiplex PCR, the TCRdb table keeps only in-frame clones and is missing some. Of approximately 260,000 clones in the sample, about 87% were seen once. Germline lookup yields CDR1 MRHNA and CDR2 SNTAGT. This CDR3 has 14 residues. Between the trimmed V and J ends, which lost 6 bases and 0 bases, there was a span of 6 bases. Patients at the Seattle site were enrolled during active infection and followed longitudinally. This sequence joins TRBV6-4 and TRBJ1-6, with D unresolved. The receptor was derived from a woman aged 70-85 years with COVID-19, enrolled during active disease. The material sequenced was peripheral blood. The DNA of the CDR3 is TGTGCCAGCAGCCCAGGCTCCTATAATTCACCCCTCCACTTT. The encoded protein is CASSPGSYNSPLHF.